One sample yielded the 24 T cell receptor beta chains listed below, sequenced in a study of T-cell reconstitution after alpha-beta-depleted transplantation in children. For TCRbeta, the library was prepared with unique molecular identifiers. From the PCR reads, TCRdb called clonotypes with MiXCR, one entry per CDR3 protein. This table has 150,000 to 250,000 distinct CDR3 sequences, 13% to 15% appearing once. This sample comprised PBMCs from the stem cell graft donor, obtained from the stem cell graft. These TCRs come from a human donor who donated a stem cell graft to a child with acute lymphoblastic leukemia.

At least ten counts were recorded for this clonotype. As DNA, the CDR3 is TGTGCCAGCAGCTTGGGTGCAGAGGACATTCAGTACTTC. Translation gives CASSLGAEDIQYF. The genes are TRBV5-4 and TRBJ2-4; unclear D gene. The CDR3 runs 13 residues. The germline V and J ends were trimmed by 0 bases and 8 bases, with 9 bases remaining between them. Germline CDR1 reads SGHNT; CDR2 reads YYREEE (reference sequence).

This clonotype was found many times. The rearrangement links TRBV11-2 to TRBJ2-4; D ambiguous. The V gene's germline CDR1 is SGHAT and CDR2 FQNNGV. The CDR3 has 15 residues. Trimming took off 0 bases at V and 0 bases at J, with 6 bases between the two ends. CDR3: CASSLDMLAKNIQYF. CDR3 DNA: TGTGCCAGCAGCTTAGATATGTTAGCCAAAAACATTCAGTACTTC.

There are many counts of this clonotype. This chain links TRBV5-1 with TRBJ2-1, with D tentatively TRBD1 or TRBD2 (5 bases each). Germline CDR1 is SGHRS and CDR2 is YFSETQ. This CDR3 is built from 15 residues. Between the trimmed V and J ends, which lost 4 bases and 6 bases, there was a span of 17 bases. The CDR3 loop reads CASSPGPAEINEQFF. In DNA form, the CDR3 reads TGCGCCAGCAGCCCAGGGCCAGCGGAAATCAATGAGCAGTTCTTC.

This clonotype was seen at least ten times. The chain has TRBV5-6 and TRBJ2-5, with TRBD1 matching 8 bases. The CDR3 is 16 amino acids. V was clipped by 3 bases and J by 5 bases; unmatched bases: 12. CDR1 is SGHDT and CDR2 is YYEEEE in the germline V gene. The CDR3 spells CASSSIGQGARETQYF. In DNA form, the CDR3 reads TGTGCCAGCAGCTCCATAGGTCAGGGGGCGCGGGAGACCCAGTACTTC.

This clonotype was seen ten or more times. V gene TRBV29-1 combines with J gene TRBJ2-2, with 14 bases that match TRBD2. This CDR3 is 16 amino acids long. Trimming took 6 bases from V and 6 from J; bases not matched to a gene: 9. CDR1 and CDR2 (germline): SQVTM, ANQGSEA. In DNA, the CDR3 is TGCAGCGTGGATAACCCGGGACTAGCGGGAGCCGGGGAGCTGTTTTTT. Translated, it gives CSVDNPGLAGAGELFF.

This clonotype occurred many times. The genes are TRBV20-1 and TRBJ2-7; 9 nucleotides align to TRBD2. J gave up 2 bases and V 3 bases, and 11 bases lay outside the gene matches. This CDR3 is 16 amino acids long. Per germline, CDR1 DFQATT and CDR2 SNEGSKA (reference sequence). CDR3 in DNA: TGCAGTGCTAGCGGGGCGGGGGGGCGACGTCCCTACGAGCAGTACTTC. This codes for CSASGAGGRRPYEQYF.

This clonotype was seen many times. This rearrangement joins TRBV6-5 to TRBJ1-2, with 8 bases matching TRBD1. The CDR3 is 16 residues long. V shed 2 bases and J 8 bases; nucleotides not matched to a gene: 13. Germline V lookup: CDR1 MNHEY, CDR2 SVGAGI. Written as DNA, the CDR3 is TGTGCCAGCAGTTACGCCCATATCGGACAGGGACACGGCTACACCTTC. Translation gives CASSYAHIGQGHGYTF.

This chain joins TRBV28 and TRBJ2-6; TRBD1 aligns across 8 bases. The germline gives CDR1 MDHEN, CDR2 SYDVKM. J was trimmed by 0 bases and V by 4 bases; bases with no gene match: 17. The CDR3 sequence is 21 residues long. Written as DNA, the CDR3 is TGTGCCAGCAGTTCTATTCCGGGACAGGTTATTCTTAGCTCTGGGGCCAACGTCCTGACTTTC. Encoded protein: CASSSIPGQVILSSGANVLTF. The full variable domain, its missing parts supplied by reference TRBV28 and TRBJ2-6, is DVKVTQSSRYLVKRTGEKVFLECVQDMDHENMFWYRQDPGLGLRLIYFSYDVKMKEKGDIPEGYSVSREKKERFSLILESASTNQTSMYLCASSSIPGQVILSSGANVLTFGAGSRLTVL.

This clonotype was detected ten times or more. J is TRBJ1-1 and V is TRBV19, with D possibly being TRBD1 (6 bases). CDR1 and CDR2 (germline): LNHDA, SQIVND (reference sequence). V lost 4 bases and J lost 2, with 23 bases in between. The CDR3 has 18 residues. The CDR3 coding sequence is TGTGCCAGTAGTAAACCCCCGGACAGAACTCAACTTAACACTGAAGCTTTCTTT. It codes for CASSKPPDRTQLNTEAFF.

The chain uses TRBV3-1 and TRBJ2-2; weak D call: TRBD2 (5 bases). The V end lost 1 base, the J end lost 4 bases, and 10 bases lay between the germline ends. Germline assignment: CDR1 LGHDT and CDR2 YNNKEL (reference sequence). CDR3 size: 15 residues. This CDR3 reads CASSQGTVGTGELFF. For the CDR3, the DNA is TGTGCCAGCAGCCAAGGGACTGTGGGCACCGGGGAGCTGTTTTTT.

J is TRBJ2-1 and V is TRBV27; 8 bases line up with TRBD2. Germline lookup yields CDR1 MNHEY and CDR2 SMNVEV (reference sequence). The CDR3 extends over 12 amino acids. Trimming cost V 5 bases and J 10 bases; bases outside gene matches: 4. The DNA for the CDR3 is TGTGCCAGCAGTCCCCGACTAGCGGAGCAGTTCTTC. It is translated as CASSPRLAEQFF.

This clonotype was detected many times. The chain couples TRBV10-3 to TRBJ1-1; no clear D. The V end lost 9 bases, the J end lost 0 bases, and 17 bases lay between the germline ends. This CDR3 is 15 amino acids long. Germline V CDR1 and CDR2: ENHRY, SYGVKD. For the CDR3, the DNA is TGTGCCATAGACGGAGGGAGGAGGATGAACACTGAAGCTTTCTTT. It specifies CAIDGGRRMNTEAFF.

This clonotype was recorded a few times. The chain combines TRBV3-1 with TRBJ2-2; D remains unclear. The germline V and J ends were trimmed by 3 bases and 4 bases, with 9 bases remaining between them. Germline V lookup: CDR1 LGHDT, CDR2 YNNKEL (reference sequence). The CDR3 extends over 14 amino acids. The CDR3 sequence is CASSHRKGTGELFF. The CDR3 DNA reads TGTGCCAGCAGCCATCGGAAAGGCACCGGGGAGCTGTTTTTT.

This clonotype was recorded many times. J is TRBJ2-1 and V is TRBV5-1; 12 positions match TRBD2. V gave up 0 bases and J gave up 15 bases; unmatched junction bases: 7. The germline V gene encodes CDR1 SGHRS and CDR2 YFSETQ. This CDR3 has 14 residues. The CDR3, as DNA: TGCGCCAGCAGCTTGGGGGTGACTAGCGGGAGTGTGTTCTTC. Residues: CASSLGVTSGSVFF.

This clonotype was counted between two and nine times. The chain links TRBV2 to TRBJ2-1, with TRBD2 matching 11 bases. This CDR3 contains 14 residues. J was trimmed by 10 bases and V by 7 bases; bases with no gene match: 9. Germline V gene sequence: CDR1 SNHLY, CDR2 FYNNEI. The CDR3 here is CASIGTSGSPEQFF. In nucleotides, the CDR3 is TGTGCCAGCATTGGAACTAGCGGGAGCCCCGAGCAGTTCTTC.

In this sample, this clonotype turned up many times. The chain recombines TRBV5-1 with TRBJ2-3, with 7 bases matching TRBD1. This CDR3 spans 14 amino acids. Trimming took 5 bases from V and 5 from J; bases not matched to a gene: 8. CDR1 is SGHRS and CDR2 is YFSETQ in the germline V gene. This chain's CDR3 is CASRNRGHGDTQYF. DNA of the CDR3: TGCGCCAGCAGAAACAGGGGTCATGGAGATACGCAGTATTTT.

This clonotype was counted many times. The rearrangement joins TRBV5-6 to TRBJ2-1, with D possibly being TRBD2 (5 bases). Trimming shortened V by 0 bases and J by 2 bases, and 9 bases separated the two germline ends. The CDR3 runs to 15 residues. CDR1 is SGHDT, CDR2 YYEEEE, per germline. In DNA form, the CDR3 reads TGTGCCAGCAGCTTGGGAGGGTGGGCCTACAATGAGCAGTTCTTC. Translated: CASSLGGWAYNEQFF.

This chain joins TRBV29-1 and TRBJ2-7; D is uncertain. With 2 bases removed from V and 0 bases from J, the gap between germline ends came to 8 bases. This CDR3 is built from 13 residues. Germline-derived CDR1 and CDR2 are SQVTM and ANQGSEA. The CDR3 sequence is CSVESSSSYEQYF. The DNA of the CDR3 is TGCAGCGTTGAAAGCAGCAGCTCCTACGAGCAGTACTTC.

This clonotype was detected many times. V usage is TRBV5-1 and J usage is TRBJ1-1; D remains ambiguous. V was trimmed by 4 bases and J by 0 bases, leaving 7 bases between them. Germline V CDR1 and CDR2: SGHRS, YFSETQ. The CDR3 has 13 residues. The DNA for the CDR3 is TGCGCCAGCAGCCCCGGGATGAACACTGAAGCTTTCTTT. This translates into CASSPGMNTEAFF.

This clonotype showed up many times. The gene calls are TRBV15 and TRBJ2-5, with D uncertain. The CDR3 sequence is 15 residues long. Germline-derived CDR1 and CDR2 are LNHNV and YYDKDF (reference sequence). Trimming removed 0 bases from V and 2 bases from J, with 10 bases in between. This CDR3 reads CATSRDRFGQETQYF. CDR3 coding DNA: TGTGCCACCAGCAGAGATAGGTTCGGACAAGAGACCCAGTACTTC.

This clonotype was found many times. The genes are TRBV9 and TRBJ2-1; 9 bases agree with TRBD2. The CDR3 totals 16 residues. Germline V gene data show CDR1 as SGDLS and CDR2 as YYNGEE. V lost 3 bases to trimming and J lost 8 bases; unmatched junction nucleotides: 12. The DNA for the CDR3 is TGTGCCAGCAGCGCCATAGCGGGAGTCGGAATGGATGAGCAGTTCTTC. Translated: CASSAIAGVGMDEQFF. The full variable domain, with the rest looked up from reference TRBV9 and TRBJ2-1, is DSGVTQTPKHLITATGQRVTLRCSPRSGDLSVYWYQQSLDQGLQFLIQYYNGEERAKGNILERFSAQQFPDLHSELNLSSLELGDSALYFCASSAIAGVGMDEQFFGPGTRLTVL.

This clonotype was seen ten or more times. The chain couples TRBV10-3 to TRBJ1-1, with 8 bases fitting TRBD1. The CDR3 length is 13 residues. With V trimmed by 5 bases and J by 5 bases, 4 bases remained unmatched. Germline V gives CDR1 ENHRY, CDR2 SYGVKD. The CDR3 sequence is CAISFTGGTEAFF. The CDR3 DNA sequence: TGTGCCATCAGTTTCACAGGGGGAACTGAAGCTTTCTTT.

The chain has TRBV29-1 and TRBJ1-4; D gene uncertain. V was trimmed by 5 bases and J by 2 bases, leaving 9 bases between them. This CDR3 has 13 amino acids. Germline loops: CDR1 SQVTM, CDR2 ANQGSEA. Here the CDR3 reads CSVSLETNEKLFF. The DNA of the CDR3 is TGCAGCGTTTCCCTGGAGACTAATGAAAAACTGTTTTTT.

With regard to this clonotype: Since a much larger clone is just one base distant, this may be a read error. CDR3 residues: CASTESMNSYNEQFF. The CDR3 DNA reads TGTGCCAGCACTGAAAGTATGAATTCCTACAATGAGCAGTTCTTC. This sequence joins TRBV6-1 and TRBJ2-1, with D unresolved. Germline V lookup: CDR1 MNHNS, CDR2 SASEGT. The CDR3 loop spans 15 amino acids.